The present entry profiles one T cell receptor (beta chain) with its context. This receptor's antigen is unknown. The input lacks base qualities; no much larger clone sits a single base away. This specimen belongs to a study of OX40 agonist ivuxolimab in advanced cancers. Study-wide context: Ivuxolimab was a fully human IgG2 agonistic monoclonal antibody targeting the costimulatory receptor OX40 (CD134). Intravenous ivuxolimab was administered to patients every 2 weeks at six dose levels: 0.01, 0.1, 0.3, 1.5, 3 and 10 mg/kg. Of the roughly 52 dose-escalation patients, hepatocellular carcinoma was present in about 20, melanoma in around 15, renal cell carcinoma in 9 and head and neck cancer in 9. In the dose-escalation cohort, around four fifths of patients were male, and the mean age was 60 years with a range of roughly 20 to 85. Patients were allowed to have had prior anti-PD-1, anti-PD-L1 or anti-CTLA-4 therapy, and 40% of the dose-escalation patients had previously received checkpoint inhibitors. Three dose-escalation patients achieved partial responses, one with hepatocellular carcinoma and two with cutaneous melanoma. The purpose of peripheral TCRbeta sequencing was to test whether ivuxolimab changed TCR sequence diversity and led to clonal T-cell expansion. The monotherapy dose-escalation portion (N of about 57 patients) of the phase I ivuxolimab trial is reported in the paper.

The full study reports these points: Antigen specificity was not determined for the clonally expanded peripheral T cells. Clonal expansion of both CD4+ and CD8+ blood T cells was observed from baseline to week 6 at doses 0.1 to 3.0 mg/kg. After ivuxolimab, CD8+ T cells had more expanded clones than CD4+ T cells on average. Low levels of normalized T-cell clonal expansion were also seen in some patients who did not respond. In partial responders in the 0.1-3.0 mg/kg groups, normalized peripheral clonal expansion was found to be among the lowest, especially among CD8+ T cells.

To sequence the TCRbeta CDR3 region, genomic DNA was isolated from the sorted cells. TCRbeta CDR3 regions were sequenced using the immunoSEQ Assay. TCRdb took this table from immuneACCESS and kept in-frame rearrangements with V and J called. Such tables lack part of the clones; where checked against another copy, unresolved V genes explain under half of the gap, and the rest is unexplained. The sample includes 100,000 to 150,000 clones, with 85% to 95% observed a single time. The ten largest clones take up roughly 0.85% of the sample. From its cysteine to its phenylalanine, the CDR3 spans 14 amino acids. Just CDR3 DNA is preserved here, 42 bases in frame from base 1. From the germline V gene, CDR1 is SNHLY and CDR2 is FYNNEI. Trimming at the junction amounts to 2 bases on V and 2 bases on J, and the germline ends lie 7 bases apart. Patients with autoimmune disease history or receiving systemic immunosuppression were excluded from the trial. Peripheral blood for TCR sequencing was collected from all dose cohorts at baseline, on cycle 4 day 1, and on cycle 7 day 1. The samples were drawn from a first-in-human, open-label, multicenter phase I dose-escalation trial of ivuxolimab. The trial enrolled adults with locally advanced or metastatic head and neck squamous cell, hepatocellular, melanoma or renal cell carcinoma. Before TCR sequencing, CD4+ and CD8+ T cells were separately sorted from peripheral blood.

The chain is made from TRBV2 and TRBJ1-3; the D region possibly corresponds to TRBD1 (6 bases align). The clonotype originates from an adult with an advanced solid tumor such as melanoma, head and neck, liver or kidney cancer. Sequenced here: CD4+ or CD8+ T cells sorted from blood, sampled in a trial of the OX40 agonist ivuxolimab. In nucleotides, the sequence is TGTGCCAGCAGTGAAAACAGGGCTGGAAACACCATATATTTT. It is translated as CASSENRAGNTIYF.